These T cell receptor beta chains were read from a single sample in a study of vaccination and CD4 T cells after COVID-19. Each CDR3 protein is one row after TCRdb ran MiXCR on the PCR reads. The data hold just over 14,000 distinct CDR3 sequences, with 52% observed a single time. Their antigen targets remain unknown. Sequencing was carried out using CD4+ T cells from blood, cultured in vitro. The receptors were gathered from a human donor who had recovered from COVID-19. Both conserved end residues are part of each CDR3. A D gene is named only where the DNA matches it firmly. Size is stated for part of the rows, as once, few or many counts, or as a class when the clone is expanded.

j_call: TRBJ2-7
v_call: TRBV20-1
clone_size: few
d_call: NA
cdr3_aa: CSTKRFALGEQYF
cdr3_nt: TGCAGTACTAAGCGGTTCGCCCTTGGGGAGCAGTACTTC

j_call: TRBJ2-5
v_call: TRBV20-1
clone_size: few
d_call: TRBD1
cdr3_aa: CSAGGQSPLSETQYF
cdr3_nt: TGCAGTGCTGGGGGACAGTCCCCCTTGTCAGAGACCCAGTACTTC

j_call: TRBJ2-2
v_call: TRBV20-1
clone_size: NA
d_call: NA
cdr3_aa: CSASRPGTNTGELFF
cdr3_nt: TGCAGTGCTAGTCGGCCAGGGACGAACACCGGGGAGCTGTTTTTT

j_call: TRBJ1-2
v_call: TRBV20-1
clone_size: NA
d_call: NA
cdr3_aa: CSARRRVLRGGYTF
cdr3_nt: TGCAGTGCTAGACGCCGGGTCCTGCGGGGTGGCTACACCTTC

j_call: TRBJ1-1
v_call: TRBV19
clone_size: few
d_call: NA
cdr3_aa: CASSIQALNTEAFF
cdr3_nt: TGTGCCAGTAGTATCCAGGCCCTAAACACTGAAGCTTTCTTT

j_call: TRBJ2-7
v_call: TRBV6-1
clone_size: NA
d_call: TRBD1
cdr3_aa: CASKNTGGISYEQYF
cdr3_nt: TGTGCCAGCAAGAATACAGGGGGCATCTCCTACGAGCAGTACTTC

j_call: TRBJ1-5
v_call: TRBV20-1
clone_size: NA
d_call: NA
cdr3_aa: CSARRGTNQPQHF
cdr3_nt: TGCAGTGCTAGACGAGGGACCAATCAGCCCCAGCATTTT

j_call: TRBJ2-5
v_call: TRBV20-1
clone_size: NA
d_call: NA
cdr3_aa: CSALRDTSQETQYF
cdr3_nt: TGCAGTGCTCTACGGGACACGTCCCAAGAGACCCAGTACTTC

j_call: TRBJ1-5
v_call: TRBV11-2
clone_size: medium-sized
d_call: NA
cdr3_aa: CASSLGGRFNQPQHF
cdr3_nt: TGTGCCAGCAGCTTAGGGGGCAGGTTCAATCAGCCCCAGCATTTT

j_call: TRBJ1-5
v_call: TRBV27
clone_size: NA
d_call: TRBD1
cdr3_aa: CASSWTGESQPQHF
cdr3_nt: TGTGCCAGCAGCTGGACAGGAGAAAGTCAGCCCCAGCATTTT

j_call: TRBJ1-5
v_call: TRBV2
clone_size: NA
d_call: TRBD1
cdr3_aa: CASGQGVNQPQHF
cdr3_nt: TGTGCCAGCGGCCAGGGGGTGAATCAGCCCCAGCATTTT

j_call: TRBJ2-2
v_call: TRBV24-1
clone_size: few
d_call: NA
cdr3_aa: CATTQPNTGELFF
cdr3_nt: TGTGCCACCACACAACCTAACACCGGGGAGCTGTTTTTT

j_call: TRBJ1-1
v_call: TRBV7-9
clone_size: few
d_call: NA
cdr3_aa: CASSFSGTEAFF
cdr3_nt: TGTGCCAGCAGCTTCAGTGGGACTGAAGCTTTCTTT

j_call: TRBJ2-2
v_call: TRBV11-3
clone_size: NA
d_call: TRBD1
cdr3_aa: CASSPGGTGELFF
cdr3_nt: TGTGCCAGCAGCCCAGGGGGCACCGGGGAGCTGTTTTTT

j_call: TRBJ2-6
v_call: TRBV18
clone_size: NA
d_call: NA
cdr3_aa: CASSPRQLGAGANVLTF
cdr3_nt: TGTGCCAGCTCACCCCGACAGTTGGGAGCTGGGGCCAACGTCCTGACTTTC

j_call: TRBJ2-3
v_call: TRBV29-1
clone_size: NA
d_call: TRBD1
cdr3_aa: CSVARGQGADTQYF
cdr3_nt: TGCAGCGTCGCGAGGGGACAGGGTGCAGATACGCAGTATTTT

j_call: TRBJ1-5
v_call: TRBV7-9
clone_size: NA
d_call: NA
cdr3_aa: CASSSGQTNQPQHF
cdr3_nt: TGTGCCAGCAGCTCCGGACAGACTAATCAGCCCCAGCATTTT

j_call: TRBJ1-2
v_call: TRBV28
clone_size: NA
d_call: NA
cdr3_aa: CASATIGVMGNYGYTF
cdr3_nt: TGTGCCAGCGCGACCATTGGGGTTATGGGCAACTATGGCTACACCTTC

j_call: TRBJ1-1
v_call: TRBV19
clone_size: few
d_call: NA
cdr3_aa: CASSIGEGYPRGAFF
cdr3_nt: TGTGCCAGTAGTATAGGGGAGGGCTACCCAAGGGGAGCTTTCTTT

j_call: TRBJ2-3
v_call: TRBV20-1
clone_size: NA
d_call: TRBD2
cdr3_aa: CSALASGSTDTQYF
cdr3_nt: TGCAGTGCTCTCGCTAGCGGAAGCACAGATACGCAGTATTTT

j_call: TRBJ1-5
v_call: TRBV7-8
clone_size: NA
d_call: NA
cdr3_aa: CASSGATEYSNQPQHF
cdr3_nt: TGTGCCAGCAGCGGAGCGACCGAATATAGCAATCAGCCCCAGCATTTT

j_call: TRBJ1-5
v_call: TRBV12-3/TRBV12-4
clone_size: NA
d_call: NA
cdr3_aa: CASSLGHRNNQPQHF
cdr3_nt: TGTGCCAGCAGTTTAGGACACAGGAACAATCAGCCCCAGCATTTT

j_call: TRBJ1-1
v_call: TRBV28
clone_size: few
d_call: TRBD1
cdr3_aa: CASSFGTGSTEAFF
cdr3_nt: TGTGCCAGCAGTTTTGGGACAGGGAGCACTGAAGCTTTCTTT

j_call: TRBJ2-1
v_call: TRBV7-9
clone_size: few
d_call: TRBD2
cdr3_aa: CASSRTSGSGGGYNEQFF
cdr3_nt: TGTGCCAGCAGCCGGACTAGCGGGAGTGGCGGTGGGTACAATGAGCAGTTCTTC

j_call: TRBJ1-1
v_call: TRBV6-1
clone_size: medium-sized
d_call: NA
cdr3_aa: CASRAEQGQIFMNTEAFF
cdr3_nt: TGTGCCAGCAGGGCGGAACAGGGTCAAATCTTCATGAACACTGAAGCTTTCTTT

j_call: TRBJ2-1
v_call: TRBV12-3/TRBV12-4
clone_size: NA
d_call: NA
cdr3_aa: CASSLPVAPYNEQFF
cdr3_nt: TGTGCCAGCAGCTTACCGGTGGCTCCCTACAATGAGCAGTTCTTC

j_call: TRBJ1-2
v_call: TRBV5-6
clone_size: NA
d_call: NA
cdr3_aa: CASSLGTGVQYGYTF
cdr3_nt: TGTGCCAGCAGCTTGGGCACAGGCGTACAATATGGCTACACCTTC

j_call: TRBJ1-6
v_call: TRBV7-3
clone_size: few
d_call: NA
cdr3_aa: CASSVSGRSNSPLHF
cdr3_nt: TGTGCCAGCAGCGTTTCCGGGAGATCGAATTCACCCCTCCACTTT

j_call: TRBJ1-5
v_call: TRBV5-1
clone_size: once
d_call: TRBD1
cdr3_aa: CASSTGQAGNQPQHF
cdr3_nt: TGCGCCAGCAGCACGGGACAGGCGGGCAATCAGCCCCAGCATTTT

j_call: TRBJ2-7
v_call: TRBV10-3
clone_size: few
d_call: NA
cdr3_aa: CAISDGVEGQYF
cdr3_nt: TGTGCCATCAGTGACGGGGTGGAAGGTCAATACTTC

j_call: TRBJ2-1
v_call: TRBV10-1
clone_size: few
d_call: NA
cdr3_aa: CASSGELGSSSEQFF
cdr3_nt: TGCGCCAGCAGTGGGGAACTAGGTTCAAGTAGTGAGCAGTTCTTC

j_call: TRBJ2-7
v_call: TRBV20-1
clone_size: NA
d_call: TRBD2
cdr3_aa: CSAPVQWTSGEQYF
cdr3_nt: TGCAGTGCTCCCGTTCAATGGACTAGCGGCGAGCAGTACTTC

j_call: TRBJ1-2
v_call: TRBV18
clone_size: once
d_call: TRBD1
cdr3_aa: CASSPDRERRGYTF
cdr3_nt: TGTGCCAGCTCACCGGACAGGGAGAGAAGGGGCTACACCTTC

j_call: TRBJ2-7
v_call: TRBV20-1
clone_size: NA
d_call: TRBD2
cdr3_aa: CSATDHAKNGGGLEQYF
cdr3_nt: TGCAGTGCTACCGATCACGCTAAGAACGGCGGGGGTCTGGAGCAGTACTTC

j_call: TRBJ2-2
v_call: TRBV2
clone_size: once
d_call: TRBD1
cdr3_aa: CASSKEQGAMGTGELFF
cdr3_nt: TGTGCCAGCAGTAAAGAACAGGGGGCGATGGGGACCGGGGAGCTGTTTTTT

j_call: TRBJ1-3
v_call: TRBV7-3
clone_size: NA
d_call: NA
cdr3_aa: CASSLSDRTSLGDTIYF
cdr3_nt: TGTGCCAGCAGCTTAAGTGACAGAACGTCGTTAGGAGACACCATATATTTT

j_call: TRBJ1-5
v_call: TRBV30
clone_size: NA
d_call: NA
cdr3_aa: CAWSPGLGYRPQHF
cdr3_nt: TGTGCCTGGAGCCCCGGGCTGGGTTACCGGCCCCAGCATTTT

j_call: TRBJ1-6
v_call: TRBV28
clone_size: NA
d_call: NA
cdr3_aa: CASRATGTNSPLHF
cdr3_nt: TGTGCCAGCAGGGCAACAGGGACCAATTCACCCCTCCACTTT

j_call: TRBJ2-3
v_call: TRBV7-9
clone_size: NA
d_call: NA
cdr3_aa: CASSLPSVETQYF
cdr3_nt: TGTGCCAGCAGCTTACCATCGGTCGAGACGCAGTATTTT

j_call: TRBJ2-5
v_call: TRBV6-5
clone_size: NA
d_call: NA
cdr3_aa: CASSSPQGTGETQYF
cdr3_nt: TGTGCCAGCAGTTCACCCCAGGGTACTGGGGAGACCCAGTACTTC

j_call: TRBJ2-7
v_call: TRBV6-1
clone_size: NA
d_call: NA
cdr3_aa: CASRDEVEQYF
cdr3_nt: TGTGCCAGCCGGGACGAGGTCGAGCAGTACTTC

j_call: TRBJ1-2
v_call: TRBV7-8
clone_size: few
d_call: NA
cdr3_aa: CASSLRKESYGYTF
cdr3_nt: TGTGCCAGCAGCTTACGGAAAGAAAGCTATGGCTACACCTTC

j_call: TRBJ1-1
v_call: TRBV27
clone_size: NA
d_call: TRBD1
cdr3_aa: CASSLDRVGNTEAFF
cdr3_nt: TGTGCCAGCAGTTTGGACAGGGTCGGGAACACTGAAGCTTTCTTT

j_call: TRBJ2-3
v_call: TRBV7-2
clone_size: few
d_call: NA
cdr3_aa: CASSQGGGTDTQYF
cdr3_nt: TGTGCCAGCAGCCAGGGTGGCGGCACAGATACGCAGTATTTT

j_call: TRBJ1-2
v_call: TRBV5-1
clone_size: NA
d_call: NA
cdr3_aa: CASSPAGQLYGYTF
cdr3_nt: TGCGCCAGCAGCCCGGCCGGGCAGCTCTATGGCTACACCTTC

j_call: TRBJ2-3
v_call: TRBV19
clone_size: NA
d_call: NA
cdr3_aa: CASSLGVGADTQYF
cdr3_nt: TGTGCCAGTAGTCTGGGTGTGGGAGCAGATACGCAGTATTTT

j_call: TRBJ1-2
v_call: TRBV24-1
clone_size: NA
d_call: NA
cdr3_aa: CATSDGQGKYGYTF
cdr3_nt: TGTGCCACCAGTGACGGTCAGGGAAAATATGGCTACACCTTC

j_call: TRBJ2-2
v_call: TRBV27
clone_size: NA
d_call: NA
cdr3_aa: CASSTRIWGELFF
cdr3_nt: TGTGCCAGCAGCACCCGGATTTGGGGGGAGCTGTTTTTT

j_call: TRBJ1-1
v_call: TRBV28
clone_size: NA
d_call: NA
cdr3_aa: CASSSPSENTEAFF
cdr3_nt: TGTGCCAGCAGTTCCCCGTCCGAGAACACTGAAGCTTTCTTT

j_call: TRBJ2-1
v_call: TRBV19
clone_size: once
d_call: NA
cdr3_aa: CASSIGLGFGEQFF
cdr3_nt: TGTGCCAGTAGTATTGGGCTAGGATTCGGTGAGCAGTTCTTC

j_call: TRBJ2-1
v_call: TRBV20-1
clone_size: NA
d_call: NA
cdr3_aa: CSARARGTGYNEQFF
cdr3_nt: TGCAGTGCTAGGGCCCGAGGGACGGGGTACAATGAGCAGTTCTTC

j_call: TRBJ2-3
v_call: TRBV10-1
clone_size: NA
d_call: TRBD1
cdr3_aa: CASSASGTGITETQYF
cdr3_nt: TGCGCCAGCAGTGCCTCAGGGACAGGGATCACAGAAACGCAGTATTTT

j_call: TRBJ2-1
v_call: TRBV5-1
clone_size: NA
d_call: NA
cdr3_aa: CASSARGLGRANNEQFF
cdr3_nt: TGCGCCAGCAGCGCTCGAGGTCTAGGACGGGCAAACAATGAGCAGTTCTTC